The entry below gives a single TCR beta chain sequence along with its context. Treatment specified: oral pan-JAK inhibitor, 5-10 mg twice daily. This entry belongs to a study of CD8+ T cells in alopecia areata. cDNA prepared by RNA extraction and subsequent reverse transcription served as the template for sequencing. TCRdb's copy holds only in-frame clones and misses some; the assay was immunoSEQ multiplex PCR. Of about 140,000 clones detected, roughly 86% appear once; the ten largest clones hold under 15%. Source: CD8+ T cells sorted from blood, taken at week 4, from a patient treated with tofacitinib. This clonotype was sampled from a human donor with alopecia areata.

CDR3 nucleotides: TGCGCCAGCAGCCAAGATATGAGTACCGGGGAGCTGTTTTTT. This encodes CASSQDMSTGELFF. The rearrangement links TRBV4-1 to TRBJ2-2, with D uncertain. Per germline, CDR1 MGHRA and CDR2 YSYEKL. The V end lost 0 bases, the J end lost 5 bases, and 7 bases lay between the germline ends. The CDR3 totals 14 residues.